This TCR beta chain originates from a study of radiotherapy plus CTLA-4 blockade in lung cancer. Trimming removed 4 bases at V and 4 bases at J, with 16 bases between. Germline V lookup: CDR1 SGHVT, CDR2 SQSDAQ. CDR3 length: 16 amino acids. This clone was counted a few times. The method was immunoSEQ multiplex PCR; TCRdb's version includes in-frame clones alone and lacks a portion of them. The table lists roughly 78,000 clones, approximately 78% of them singletons. The TCR was taken from a human donor with non-small cell lung cancer who had a complete response to radiotherapy plus ipilimumab. This sample comprised peripheral blood, obtained from a patient treated with radiotherapy plus ipilimumab. The chain recombines TRBV7-4 with TRBJ2-2, with D uncertain. The CDR3 here is CASSSLMGRSTGELFF. CDR3 DNA sequence: TGTGCCAGCAGCTCACTAATGGGTCGTAGCACCGGGGAGCTGTTTTTT. The full variable domain, rest sourced from reference TRBV7-4 and TRBJ2-2, is GAGVSQSPRYKVAKRGRDVALRCDSISGHVTLYWYRQTLGQGSEVLTYSQSDAQRDKSGRPSGRFSAERPERSVSTLKIQRTEQGDSAVYLCASSSLMGRSTGELFFGEGSRLTVL.